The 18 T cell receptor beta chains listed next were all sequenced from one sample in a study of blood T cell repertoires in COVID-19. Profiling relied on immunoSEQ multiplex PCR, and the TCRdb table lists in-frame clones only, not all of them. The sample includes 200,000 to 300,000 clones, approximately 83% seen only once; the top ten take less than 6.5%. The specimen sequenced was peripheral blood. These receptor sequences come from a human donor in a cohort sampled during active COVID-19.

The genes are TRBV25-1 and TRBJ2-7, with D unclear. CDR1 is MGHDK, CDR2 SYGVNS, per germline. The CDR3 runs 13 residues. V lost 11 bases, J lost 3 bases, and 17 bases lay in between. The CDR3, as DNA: TGTGCCCAACATACGAGCCCGGGCTACGAGCAGTACTTC. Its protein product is CAQHTSPGYEQYF.

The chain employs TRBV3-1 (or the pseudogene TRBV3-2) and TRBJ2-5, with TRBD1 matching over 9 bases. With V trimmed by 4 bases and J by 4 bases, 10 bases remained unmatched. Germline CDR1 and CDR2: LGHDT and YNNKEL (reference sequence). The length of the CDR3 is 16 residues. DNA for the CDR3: TGTGCCAGCAGCCGGATTTTTACAGGGGGCGGAGAGACCCAGTACTTC. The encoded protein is CASSRIFTGGGETQYF.

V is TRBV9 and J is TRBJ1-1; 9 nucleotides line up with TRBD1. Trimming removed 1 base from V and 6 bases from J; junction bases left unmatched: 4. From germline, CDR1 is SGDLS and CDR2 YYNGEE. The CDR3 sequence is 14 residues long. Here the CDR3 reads CASSVTGQGSEAFF. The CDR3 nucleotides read TGTGCCAGCAGCGTAACGGGACAGGGCTCTGAAGCTTTCTTT.

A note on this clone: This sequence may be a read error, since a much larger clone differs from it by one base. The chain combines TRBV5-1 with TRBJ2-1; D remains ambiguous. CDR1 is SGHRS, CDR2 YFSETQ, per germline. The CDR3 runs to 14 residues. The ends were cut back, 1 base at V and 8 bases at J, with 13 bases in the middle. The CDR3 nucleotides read TGCGCCAGCAGCTTGAAGCCGCCTACCCATGAGCAGTTCTTC. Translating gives CASSLKPPTHEQFF.

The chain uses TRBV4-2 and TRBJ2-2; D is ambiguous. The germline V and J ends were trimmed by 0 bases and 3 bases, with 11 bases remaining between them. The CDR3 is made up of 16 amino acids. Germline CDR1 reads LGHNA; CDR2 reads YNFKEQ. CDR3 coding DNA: TGTGCCAGCAGCCAAGATTACCTGGTAGACACCGGGGAGCTGTTTTTT. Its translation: CASSQDYLVDTGELFF.

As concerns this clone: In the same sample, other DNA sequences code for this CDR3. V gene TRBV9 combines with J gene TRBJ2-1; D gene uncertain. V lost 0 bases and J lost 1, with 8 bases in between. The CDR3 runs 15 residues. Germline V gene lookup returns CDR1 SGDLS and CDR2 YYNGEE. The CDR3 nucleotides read TGTGCCAGCAGCGTAGACTCGGGTTCCTACAATGAGCAGTTCTTC. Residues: CASSVDSGSYNEQFF.

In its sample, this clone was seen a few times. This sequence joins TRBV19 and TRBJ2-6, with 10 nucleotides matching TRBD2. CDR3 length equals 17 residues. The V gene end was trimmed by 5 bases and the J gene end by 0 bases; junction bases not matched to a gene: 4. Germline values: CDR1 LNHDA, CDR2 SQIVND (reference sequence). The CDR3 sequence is CASSSRTSGSGANVLTF. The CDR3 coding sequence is TGTGCCAGTAGTTCCAGGACTAGCGGCTCTGGGGCCAACGTCCTGACTTTC.

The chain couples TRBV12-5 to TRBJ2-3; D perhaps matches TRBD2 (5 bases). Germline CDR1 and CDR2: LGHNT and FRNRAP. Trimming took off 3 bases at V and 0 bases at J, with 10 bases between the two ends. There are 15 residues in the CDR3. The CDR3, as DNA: TGTGCTAGTGGTTTTGGCCGGGGAAGCACAGATACGCAGTATTTT. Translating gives CASGFGRGSTDTQYF.

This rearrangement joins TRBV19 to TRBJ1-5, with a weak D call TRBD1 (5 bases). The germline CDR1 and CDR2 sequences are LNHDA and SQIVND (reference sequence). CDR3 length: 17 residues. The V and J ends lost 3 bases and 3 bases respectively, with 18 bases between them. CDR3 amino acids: CASSIPQGPLNNQPQHF. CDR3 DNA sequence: TGTGCCAGTAGTATTCCCCAGGGCCCCTTGAACAATCAGCCCCAGCATTTT.

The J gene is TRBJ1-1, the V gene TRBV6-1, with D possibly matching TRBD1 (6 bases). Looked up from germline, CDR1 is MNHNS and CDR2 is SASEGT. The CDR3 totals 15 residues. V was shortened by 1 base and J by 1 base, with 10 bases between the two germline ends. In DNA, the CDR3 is TGTGCCAGCAGTGAAGTGGGCAGGGGGAACACTGAAGCTTTCTTT. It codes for CASSEVGRGNTEAFF.

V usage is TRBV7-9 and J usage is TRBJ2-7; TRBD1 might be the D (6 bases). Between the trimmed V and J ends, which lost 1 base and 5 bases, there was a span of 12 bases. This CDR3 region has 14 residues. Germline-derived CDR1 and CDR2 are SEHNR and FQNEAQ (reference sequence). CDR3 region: CASSLDRVFDEQYF. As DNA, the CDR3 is TGTGCCAGCAGCTTAGACAGGGTATTTGACGAGCAGTACTTC.

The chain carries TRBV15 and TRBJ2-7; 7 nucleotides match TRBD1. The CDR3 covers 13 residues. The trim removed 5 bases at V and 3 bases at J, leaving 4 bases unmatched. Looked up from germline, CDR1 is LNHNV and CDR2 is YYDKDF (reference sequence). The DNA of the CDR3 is TGTGCCACCAGCCCGGACAGGATCTACGAGCAGTACTTC. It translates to CATSPDRIYEQYF.

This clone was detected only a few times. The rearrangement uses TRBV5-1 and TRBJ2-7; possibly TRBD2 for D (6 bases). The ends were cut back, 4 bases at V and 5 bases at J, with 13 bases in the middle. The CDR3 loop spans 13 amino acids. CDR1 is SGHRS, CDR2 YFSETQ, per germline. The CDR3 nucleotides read TGCGCCAGCAGCCCGACTTGGAGGGACGAGCAGTACTTC. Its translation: CASSPTWRDEQYF. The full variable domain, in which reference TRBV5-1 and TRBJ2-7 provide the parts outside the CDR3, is KAGVTQTPRYLIKTRGQQVTLSCSPISGHRSVSWYQQTPGQGLQFLFEYFSETQRNKGNFPGRFSGRQFSNSRSEMNVSTLELGDSALYLCASSPTWRDEQYFGPGTRLTVT.

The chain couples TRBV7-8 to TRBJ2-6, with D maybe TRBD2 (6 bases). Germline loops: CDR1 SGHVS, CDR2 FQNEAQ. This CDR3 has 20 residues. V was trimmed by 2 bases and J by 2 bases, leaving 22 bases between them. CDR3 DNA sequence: TGTGCCAGCAGCTTAACCCCATTGACTAGAAGCCGGCCTGGGGCCAACGTCCTGACTTTC. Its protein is CASSLTPLTRSRPGANVLTF.

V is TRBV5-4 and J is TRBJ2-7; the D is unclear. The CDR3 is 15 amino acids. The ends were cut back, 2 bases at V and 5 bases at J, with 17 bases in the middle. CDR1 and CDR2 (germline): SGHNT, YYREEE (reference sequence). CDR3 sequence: CASSFRSGRSNEQYF. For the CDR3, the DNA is TGTGCCAGCAGCTTTAGATCCGGTCGGTCCAACGAGCAGTACTTC.

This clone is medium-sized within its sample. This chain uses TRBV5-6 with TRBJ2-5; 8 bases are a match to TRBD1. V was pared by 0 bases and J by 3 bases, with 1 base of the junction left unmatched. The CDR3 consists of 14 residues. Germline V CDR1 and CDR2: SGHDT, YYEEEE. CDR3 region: CASSLATGEETQYF. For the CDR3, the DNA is TGTGCCAGCAGCTTGGCGACAGGGGAAGAGACCCAGTACTTC.

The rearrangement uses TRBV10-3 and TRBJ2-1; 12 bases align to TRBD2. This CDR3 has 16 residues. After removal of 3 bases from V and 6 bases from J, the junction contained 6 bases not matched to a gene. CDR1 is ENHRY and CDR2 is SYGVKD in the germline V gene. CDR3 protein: CAISDYTSGRFNEQFF. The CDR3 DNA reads TGTGCCATCAGTGATTATACTAGCGGGAGGTTCAATGAGCAGTTCTTC.

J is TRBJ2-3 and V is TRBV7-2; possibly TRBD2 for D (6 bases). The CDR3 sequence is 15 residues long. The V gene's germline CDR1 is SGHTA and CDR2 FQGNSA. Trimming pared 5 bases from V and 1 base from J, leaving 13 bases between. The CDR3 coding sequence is TGTGCCAGCAGCCCCGGAGGGCCTCGCACAGATACGCAGTATTTT. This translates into CASSPGGPRTDTQYF.